A single sample gave rise to the 16 T cell receptor beta chains below, sequenced in a study of cytomegalovirus exposure and HLA in healthy donors. The primer mix had 60 Vbeta and 13 Jbeta primers. Produced via immunoSEQ multiplex PCR; TCRdb's table is partial and in-frame only. The ten most abundant clones cover roughly 1% of a sample with 100,000 to 150,000 clones. Sequenced material: PBMCs. The receptors derive from a man younger than 35 in good health and CMV-seronegative.

This rearrangement joins TRBV19 to TRBJ1-1; the D is unclear. Trimming stripped 2 bases from V and 1 base from J, with 5 bases between. CDR1 and CDR2 from the germline V gene are LNHDA and SQIVND (reference sequence). The CDR3 is 13 amino acids. CDR3 protein: CASSITRNTEAFF. In DNA, the CDR3 is TGTGCCAGTAGTATAACACGGAACACTGAAGCTTTCTTT.

This chain links TRBV19 with TRBJ2-1; possible D gene TRBD1, 5 bases. Germline values: CDR1 LNHDA, CDR2 SQIVND (reference sequence). Trimming stripped 3 bases from V and 0 bases from J, with 15 bases between. CDR3 length: 17 residues. Here the CDR3 reads CASSIFNRGSSYNEQFF. CDR3 DNA sequence: TGTGCCAGTAGTATCTTCAATAGGGGAAGCTCCTACAATGAGCAGTTCTTC.

The chain uses TRBV5-6 and TRBJ1-2, with D maybe TRBD1 (6 bases). The V gene's germline CDR1 is SGHDT and CDR2 YYEEEE. The CDR3 contains 15 residues. Trimming stripped 3 bases from V and 4 bases from J, with 16 bases between. The chain's CDR3 is CASSSGGGGGYGYTF. CDR3 DNA sequence: TGTGCCAGCAGCTCTGGCGGGGGCGGGGGCTATGGCTACACCTTC.

The genes are TRBV5-1 and TRBJ2-7; D not resolved. Per germline, CDR1 SGHRS and CDR2 YFSETQ. This CDR3 is 14 amino acids long. The V and J ends lost 5 bases and 0 bases respectively, with 12 bases between them. As DNA, the CDR3 is TGCGCCAGCAGTTTACTATCCCACTCCTACGAGCAGTACTTC. It is translated as CASSLLSHSYEQYF.

This rearrangement joins TRBV6-5 to TRBJ1-2, with a weak D call TRBD1 (5 bases). Trimming stripped 0 bases from V and 4 bases from J, with 9 bases between. The CDR3 is 14 amino acids. Per germline, CDR1 MNHEY and CDR2 SVGAGI. CDR3 loop: CASSYSGGIYGYTF. The CDR3 bases are TGTGCCAGCAGTTACTCGGGGGGTATCTATGGCTACACCTTC.

The chain is built from TRBV18 and TRBJ1-1; no definite D call. This CDR3 region has 13 residues. Germline V gene sequence: CDR1 KGHSH, CDR2 LQKENI. V lost 6 bases to trimming and J lost 11 bases, with 19 bases between them. CDR3 bases: TGTGCCAGCTCGCCGAGCTCCACGTATCGGGCTTTCTTT. It specifies CASSPSSTYRAFF.

This rearrangement joins TRBV2 to TRBJ1-5; no reliable D call. Trimming removed 6 bases at V and 0 bases at J, with 6 bases between. The CDR3 has 13 residues. The V gene's germline CDR1 is SNHLY and CDR2 FYNNEI. The CDR3 coding sequence is TGTGCCAGCAGCGACATTAGCAATCAGCCCCAGCATTTT. Amino acids: CASSDISNQPQHF.

The rearrangement links TRBV5-4 to TRBJ2-5; 7 positions match TRBD1. The length of the CDR3 is 18 residues. Looked up from germline, CDR1 is SGHNT and CDR2 is YYREEE (reference sequence). J lost 2 bases, V lost 4 bases, and 17 bases had no gene match. The CDR3 DNA follows: TGTGCCAGCAGCATAAATAGGTTTCCCCAGGGGGATCAAGAGACCCAGTACTTC. It encodes CASSINRFPQGDQETQYF.

This chain connects TRBV11-3 to TRBJ2-7, with D possibly TRBD1 on 6 matching bases. The CDR3 covers 14 residues. CDR1 is SGHNT, CDR2 YENEEA, per germline. V dropped 5 bases and J dropped 0 bases, with 11 bases sitting between them. The CDR3 loop is CASSQGTDSYEQYF. The DNA of the CDR3 is TGTGCCAGCAGCCAGGGGACGGACTCCTACGAGCAGTACTTC.

The J gene is TRBJ1-1, the V gene TRBV6-1; D perhaps matches TRBD1 (6 bases). CDR3 size: 15 residues. The V end was cut by 5 bases, the J end by 1 base, with 14 bases between. Looked up from germline, CDR1 is MNHNS and CDR2 is SASEGT. The CDR3 nucleotides read TGTGCCAGCAGTACAGGGACGTTAACGAACACTGAAGCTTTCTTT. Its protein is CASSTGTLTNTEAFF.

V gene TRBV15 combines with J gene TRBJ1-6, with D unresolved. V gave up 0 bases and J gave up 7 bases, with 10 bases separating them. Per germline, CDR1 LNHNV and CDR2 YYDKDF (reference sequence). CDR3 length equals 15 residues. The CDR3 bases are TGTGCCACCAGCAGAGACGTGAGTTCGAATTCACCCCTCCACTTT. The encoded protein is CATSRDVSSNSPLHF.

The rearrangement links TRBV10-2 to TRBJ1-1; tentatively, D is TRBD1 (5 bases). CDR1 is WSHSY, CDR2 SAAADI, per germline. With 6 bases removed from V and 5 bases from J, the gap between germline ends came to 13 bases. The CDR3 is 13 residues long. As DNA, the CDR3 is TGCGCCAGCAGCCCAGGGTTAAGGACTGAAGCTTTCTTT. Protein product: CASSPGLRTEAFF.

The chain recombines TRBV6-5 with TRBJ2-7, with 11 positions matching TRBD2. Germline CDR1 and CDR2: MNHEY and SVGAGI. V was pared by 4 bases and J by 3 bases, with 2 bases of the junction left unmatched. The CDR3 extends over 14 amino acids. CDR3 amino acids: CASSLAGGFYEQYF. The CDR3 DNA is TGTGCCAGCAGTTTAGCGGGGGGGTTCTACGAGCAGTACTTC.

The chain uses TRBV28 and TRBJ1-2; 8 nucleotides align to TRBD1. The trim removed 6 bases at V and 6 bases at J, leaving 9 bases unmatched. Germline CDR1 is MDHEN and CDR2 is SYDVKM. The CDR3 covers 14 residues. The CDR3 loop reads CASRRQGAPNGYTF. The DNA for the CDR3 is TGTGCCAGCAGGCGTCAGGGGGCGCCCAATGGCTACACCTTC.

This chain links TRBV19 with TRBJ1-5; the match to TRBD1 covers 7 bases. CDR3 size: 13 residues. Unmatched junction bases numbered 8, after V lost 8 bases and J lost 7 bases. Germline CDR1 and CDR2: LNHDA and SQIVND (reference sequence). The CDR3 bases are TGTGCCAGTGGACAGGTCACCAGGCAGCCCCAGCATTTT. Protein product: CASGQVTRQPQHF.

The V call is TRBV5-6, the J call TRBJ1-5, with D perhaps matching TRBD1 (6 bases). The CDR3 covers 16 residues. In germline, CDR1 is SGHDT, CDR2 YYEEEE. V was pared by 4 bases and J by 2 bases, with 16 bases between. CDR3 amino acids: CASSRVGALGNQPQHF. In DNA, the CDR3 is TGTGCCAGCAGCCGGGTGGGGGCTCTGGGCAATCAGCCCCAGCATTTT.